Included here is one TCR beta chain sequence, with context. Its specificity is not known. Sample-barcoded 5' priming and a J-beta primer mix drove a second PCR of roughly 6 to 12 cycles. TCRdb recomputed calls from the 5' RACE reads with MiXCR, one row per CDR3 protein. The sample lists approximately 670,000 distinct CDR3 sequences, 40% to 45% seen once, with around 30% in the top ten. The germline V and J ends were trimmed by 7 bases and 7 bases, with 14 bases remaining between them. CDR1 MNHNY and CDR2 SVGAGI come from the germline V gene (reference sequence). This CDR3 contains 14 residues. This specimen comes from a study of blood T cells in healthy people across ages. The study, taken as a whole, reports: Higher diversity and more naive CD4+ cells were features of long-lived donors, compared to aged donors.

The gene calls are TRBV6-6 and TRBJ1-6; D unclear. The clonotype originates from an elderly man in good health. What was sequenced was blood. The CDR3 sequence is CASTLLEGNSPLHF. The CDR3, as DNA: TGTGCCAGCACCCTACTCGAAGGGAATTCACCCCTCCACTTT.